These 9 T cell receptor beta chains were all obtained from the same sample, sequenced in a study of blood T cell repertoires in COVID-19. Profiled with immunoSEQ multiplex PCR; TCRdb holds only in-frame clones, not every one. The sample has under 85,000 clones; over 75% are singletons. What was sequenced was peripheral blood. Receptor source: a man between 45 and 60 years old with acute or convalescent COVID-19.

The chain recombines TRBV19 with TRBJ2-7; 11 bases align to TRBD1. The CDR3 totals 13 residues. J gave up 7 bases and V 3 bases, and 2 bases lay outside the gene matches. The germline V gene has CDR1 LNHDA and CDR2 SQIVND (reference sequence). In DNA form, the CDR3 reads TGTGCCAGTAGTATGGACAGGGGGCTTGAGCAGTACTTC. It yields the protein CASSMDRGLEQYF. The complete variable domain, with remaining parts taken from reference TRBV19 and TRBJ2-7, reads DGGITQSPKYLFRKEGQNVTLSCEQNLNHDAMYWYRQDPGQGLRLIYYSQIVNDFQKGDIAEGYSVSREKKESFPLTVTSAQKNPTAFYLCASSMDRGLEQYFGPGTRLTVT.

There are a few counts of this clone. This sequence joins TRBV5-6 and TRBJ1-1; 8 bases are a match to TRBD1. Germline CDR1 and CDR2: SGHDT and YYEEEE. CDR3 length: 14 residues. The trim removed 2 bases at V and 1 base at J, leaving 1 base unmatched. The chain's CDR3 is CASSFGTGNTEAFF. CDR3 coding DNA: TGTGCCAGCAGCTTTGGGACAGGGAACACTGAAGCTTTCTTT.

The V and J genes are TRBV10-3 and TRBJ1-4; TRBD1 agrees at 8 bases. V shed 0 bases, J shed 7 bases, and the junction held 4 bases outside the gene matches. Germline CDR1 reads ENHRY; CDR2 reads SYGVKD. The CDR3 covers 15 residues. The CDR3 protein is CAISESQGALEKLFF. CDR3 coding DNA: TGTGCCATCAGTGAGTCGCAGGGGGCTCTTGAAAAACTGTTTTTT.

The rearrangement links TRBV7-6 to TRBJ1-6; D is unresolved. Trimming pared 1 base from V and 9 bases from J, leaving 16 bases between. The CDR3 runs 16 residues. The germline V gene has CDR1 SGHVS and CDR2 FNYEAQ. The CDR3 bases are TGTGCCAGCAGCTTAGGGTCCACGGGAAAGGTTTCACCCCTCCACTTT. Protein: CASSLGSTGKVSPLHF.

The V call is TRBV7-2, the J call TRBJ1-1, with 8 bases matching TRBD1. The V gene's germline CDR1 is SGHTA and CDR2 FQGNSA. The CDR3 length is 15 residues. V lost 3 bases and J lost 1; bases outside the gene matches: 4. CDR3 sequence: CASSLGTGQNTEAFF. Here the CDR3 DNA reads TGTGCCAGCAGCTTGGGGACAGGTCAGAACACTGAAGCTTTCTTT.

This clone came up a few times. The V call is TRBV7-2, the J call TRBJ1-5, with 7 bases that match TRBD1. Germline CDR1 reads SGHTA; CDR2 reads FQGNSA. V lost 4 bases, J lost 2 bases, and 8 bases stayed unmatched. The CDR3 totals 16 residues. This CDR3 reads CASSSYRGGGNQPQHF. The CDR3 DNA reads as TGTGCCAGCAGCTCATACAGGGGTGGGGGCAATCAGCCCCAGCATTTT.

As DNA, the CDR3 is TGTGCCAGCTTATGGACAGGGCAAGGGCAGCCCCAGCATTTT. It encodes CASLWTGQGQPQHF. This sequence joins TRBV6-5 and TRBJ1-5; TRBD1 aligns across 8 bases. The CDR3 spans 14 residues. CDR1 MNHEY and CDR2 SVGAGI come from the germline V gene. Trimming cost V 8 bases and J 7 bases; bases outside gene matches: 10.

The chain uses TRBV11-2 and TRBJ2-7, with 15 bases lining up with TRBD2. The germline V gene encodes CDR1 SGHAT and CDR2 FQNNGV. CDR3 length equals 19 residues. V lost 6 bases to trimming and J lost 1 base; unmatched junction nucleotides: 13. CDR3 residues: CASSFFGGTSGRKSYEQYF. As DNA, the CDR3 is TGTGCCAGCAGTTTTTTTGGGGGGACTAGCGGGAGGAAATCCTACGAGCAGTACTTC. The full variable domain, rest sourced from reference TRBV11-2 and TRBJ2-7, is EAGVAQSPRYKIIEKRQSVAFWCNPISGHATLYWYQQILGQGPKLLIQFQNNGVVDDSQLPKDRFSAERLKGVDSTLKIQPAKLEDSAVYLCASSFFGGTSGRKSYEQYFGPGTRLTVT.

CDR3 DNA: TGTGCCAGCTGGGAGGTGGGGAACCAGCCCCAGCATTTT. Amino acids: CASWEVGNQPQHF. V is TRBV28 and J is TRBJ1-5; no definite D call. This CDR3 contains 13 residues. Germline CDR1 and CDR2: MDHEN and SYDVKM. V was shortened by 8 bases and J by 7 bases, with 15 bases between the two germline ends.